The clone carrying this T cell receptor (beta chain) was recorded once. V lost 1 base, J lost 12 bases, and 12 bases lay in between. CDR3 length: 13 amino acids. Germline lookup yields CDR1 LGHDT and CDR2 YNNKEL (reference sequence). This specimen belongs to a study of blood T cells in healthy people across ages. Using a J-beta primer mix together with a sample-barcoded 5' primer, a second PCR was run for roughly 7 to 12 cycles. TCRdb used MiXCR to reprocess the 5' RACE reads, holding one entry per CDR3 protein. The profile shows around 1,600,000 distinct CDR3 sequences, roughly two fifths of them singletons.

The rearrangement joins TRBV3-1 to TRBJ1-4; unclear D gene. The clonotype comes from a woman aged 18-29 years in good health. The sample taken for sequencing was blood. The DNA of the CDR3 is TGTGCCAGCAGCCAAGGCCCCGGGGTCCAACTGTTTTTT. Residues: CASSQGPGVQLFF.